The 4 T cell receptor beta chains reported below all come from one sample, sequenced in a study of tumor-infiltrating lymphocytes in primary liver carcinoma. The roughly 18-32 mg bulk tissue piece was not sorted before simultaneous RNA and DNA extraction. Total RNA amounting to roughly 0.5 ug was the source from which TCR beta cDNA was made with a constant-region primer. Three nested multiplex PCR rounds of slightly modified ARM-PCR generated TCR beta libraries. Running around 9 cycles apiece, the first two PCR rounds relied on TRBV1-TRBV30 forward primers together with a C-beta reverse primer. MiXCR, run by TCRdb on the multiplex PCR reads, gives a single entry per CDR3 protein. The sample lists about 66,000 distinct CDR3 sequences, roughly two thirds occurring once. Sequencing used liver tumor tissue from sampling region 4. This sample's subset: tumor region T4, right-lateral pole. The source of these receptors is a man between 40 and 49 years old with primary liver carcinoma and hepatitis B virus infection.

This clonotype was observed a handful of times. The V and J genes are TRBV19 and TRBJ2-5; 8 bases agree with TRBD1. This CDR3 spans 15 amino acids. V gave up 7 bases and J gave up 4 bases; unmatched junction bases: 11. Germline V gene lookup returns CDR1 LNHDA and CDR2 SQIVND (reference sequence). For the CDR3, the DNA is TGTGCCAGTAACACGAGACAGGGGAGTGGAGAGACCCAGTACTTC. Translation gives CASNTRQGSGETQYF.

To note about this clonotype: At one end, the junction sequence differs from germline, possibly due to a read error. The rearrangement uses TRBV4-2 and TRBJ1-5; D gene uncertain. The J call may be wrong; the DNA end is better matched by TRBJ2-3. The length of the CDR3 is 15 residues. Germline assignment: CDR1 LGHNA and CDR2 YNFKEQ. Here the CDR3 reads CANSQDWTPNQPQYF. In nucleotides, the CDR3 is TGTGCCAACAGCCAGGATTGGACCCCAAATCAGCCCCAGTATTTT.

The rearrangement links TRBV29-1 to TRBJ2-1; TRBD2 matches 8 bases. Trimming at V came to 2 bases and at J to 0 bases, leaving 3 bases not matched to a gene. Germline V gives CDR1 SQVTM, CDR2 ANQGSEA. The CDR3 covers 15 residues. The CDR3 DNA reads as TGCAGCGTTGAAAATGCGGGGGGCTCCTACAATGAGCAGTTCTTC. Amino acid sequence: CSVENAGGSYNEQFF.

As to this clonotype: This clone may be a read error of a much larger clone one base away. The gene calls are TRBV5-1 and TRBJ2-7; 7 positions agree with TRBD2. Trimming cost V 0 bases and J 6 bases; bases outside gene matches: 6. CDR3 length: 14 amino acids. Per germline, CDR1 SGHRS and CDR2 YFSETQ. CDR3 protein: CASSLGAGPGEQYF. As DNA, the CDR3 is TGCGCCAGCAGCTTGGGAGCGGGACCAGGCGAGCAGTACTTC.